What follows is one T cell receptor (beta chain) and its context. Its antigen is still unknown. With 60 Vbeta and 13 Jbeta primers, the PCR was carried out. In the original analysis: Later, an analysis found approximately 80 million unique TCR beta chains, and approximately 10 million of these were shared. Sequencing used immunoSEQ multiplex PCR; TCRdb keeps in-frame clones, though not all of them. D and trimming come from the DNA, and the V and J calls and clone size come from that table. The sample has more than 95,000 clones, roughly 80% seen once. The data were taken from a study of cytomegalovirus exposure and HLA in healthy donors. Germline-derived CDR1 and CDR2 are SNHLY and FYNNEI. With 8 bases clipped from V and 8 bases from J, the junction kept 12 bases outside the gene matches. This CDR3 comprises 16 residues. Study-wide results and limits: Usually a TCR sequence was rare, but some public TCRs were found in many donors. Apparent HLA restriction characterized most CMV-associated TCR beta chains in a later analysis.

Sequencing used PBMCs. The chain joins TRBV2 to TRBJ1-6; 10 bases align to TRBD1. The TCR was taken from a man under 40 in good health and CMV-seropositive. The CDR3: CASHRPGTGVDSPLHF. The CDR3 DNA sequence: TGTGCCAGCCATCGTCCCGGGACAGGGGTGGATTCACCCCTCCACTTT.